This TCR beta chain derives from a study of blood T cells in healthy people across ages. Primed by a sample-barcoded 5' primer and a J-beta primer mix, a second PCR proceeded for about 6 to 11 cycles. TCRdb analysed the 5' RACE reads with MiXCR anew, one entry per CDR3 protein. The table shows 630,000 or so distinct CDR3 sequences, with about 32% occurring only once. CDR1 is SEHNR and CDR2 is FQNEAQ in the germline V gene (reference sequence). J was trimmed by 2 bases and V by 1 base; bases with no gene match: 5. CDR3 length: 17 residues. Only a few counts were recorded for this clonotype. Extraction of total RNA produced a minimum of 5 micrograms from each sample.

The genes are TRBV7-9 and TRBJ1-5, with 10 bases that match TRBD1. The sample comprised blood. The sequence came from a woman aged 80 or over in good health. This CDR3 is CASSLGGTGVGNQPQHF. Written as DNA, the CDR3 is TGTGCCAGCAGCTTAGGGGGGACAGGGGTTGGCAATCAGCCCCAGCATTTT.